A single count supports the clone carrying this T cell receptor beta chain. The entry originates in a study of control samples from healthy donors and cancer patients. Repertoires were generated with immunoSEQ multiplex PCR, while TCRdb's copy carries only in-frame clones and drops some. The sample yields 130,000 to 150,000 clones, about nine tenths seen once. V lost 1 base, J lost 3 bases, and 5 bases stayed unmatched. Germline V gene lookup returns CDR1 LGHDT and CDR2 YNNKEL (reference sequence). The CDR3 spans 15 residues. This chain links TRBV3-1 (or the pseudogene TRBV3-2) with TRBJ2-7, with 8 nucleotides matching TRBD1. Sequencing was done on a sample of blood. The TCR comes from a man aged 30 to 39 in good health. CDR3 sequence reads: CASSQVRGQYYEQYF. The DNA for the CDR3 is TGTGCCAGCAGCCAAGTCAGGGGGCAGTACTACGAGCAGTACTTC.